One sample yielded the 8 T cell receptor beta chains listed below, sequenced in a study of neurological immune-mediated disorders. One entry per CDR3 protein, called by TCRdb with MiXCR from the 5' RACE reads. The repertoire holds 45,000 to 55,000 distinct CDR3 sequences, around 3.5% seen once, with about 6.7% in the top ten. Source material: PBMCs. The receptors stem from a man aged 55 to 70 with multiple sclerosis.

This clonotype was detected many times. The chain uses TRBV5-1 and TRBJ1-1, with TRBD1 as a possible D gene (5 bases). Germline V CDR1 and CDR2: SGHRS, YFSETQ. V was pared by 2 bases and J by 6 bases, with 17 bases between. The CDR3 contains 15 residues. As DNA, the CDR3 is TGCGCCAGCAGCTTAACGGGGCAGAGGGATCCTGAAGCTTTCTTT. Translation: CASSLTGQRDPEAFF. The whole variable domain, remainder taken from reference TRBV5-1 and TRBJ1-1, is KAGVTQTPRYLIKTRGQQVTLSCSPISGHRSVSWYQQTPGQGLQFLFEYFSETQRNKGNFPGRFSGRQFSNSRSEMNVSTLELGDSALYLCASSLTGQRDPEAFFGQGTRLTVV.

This clonotype was found many times. The chain recombines TRBV6-5 with TRBJ1-2; D is unresolved. The ends were cut back, 0 bases at V and 2 bases at J, with 10 bases in the middle. The CDR3 runs to 15 residues. Germline CDR1 and CDR2: MNHEY and SVGAGI. This CDR3 is CASSYSREGNYGYTF. CDR3 DNA sequence: TGTGCCAGCAGTTACTCAAGGGAAGGGAACTATGGCTACACCTTC.

This clonotype was seen ten or more times. The J gene is TRBJ2-1, the V gene TRBV29-1; TRBD2 matches at 8 bases. The CDR3 has 15 amino acids. Losses at the gene ends were 4 bases for V and 0 bases for J; bases not matched to a gene: 5. Germline loops: CDR1 SQVTM, CDR2 ANQGSEA. The CDR3, as DNA: TGCAGCGTTGCCAGCGGGAGTACCTCCTACAATGAGCAGTTCTTC. Amino acid sequence: CSVASGSTSYNEQFF.

There are many counts of this clonotype. The chain employs TRBV20-1 and TRBJ2-3; 8 bases agree with TRBD2. V shed 3 bases and J 8 bases; nucleotides not matched to a gene: 4. This CDR3 has 12 residues. Germline V gene sequence: CDR1 DFQATT, CDR2 SNEGSKA (reference sequence). The CDR3 nucleotides are TGCAGTGCTAGGGTTACTAGCGGTACGCAGTATTTT. This sequence encodes CSARVTSGTQYF.

This clonotype was detected only a few times. The rearrangement links TRBV20-1 to TRBJ1-1, with a tentative D call TRBD1 (5 bases). The CDR3 runs 14 residues. Per germline, CDR1 DFQATT and CDR2 SNEGSKA (reference sequence). Trimming shortened V by 6 bases and J by 4 bases, and 18 bases separated the two germline ends. Here the CDR3 DNA reads TGCAGTGCGAGACCCCCGCCTGGGACCACTGAAGCTTTCTTT. This translates into CSARPPPGTTEAFF.

In its sample, this clonotype was seen many times. V is TRBV2 and J is TRBJ1-5, with D possibly matching TRBD1 (5 bases). V dropped 7 bases and J dropped 6 bases, with 16 bases sitting between them. CDR3 length equals 14 residues. CDR1 and CDR2 from the germline V gene are SNHLY and FYNNEI. The CDR3 is CASTSERGPQPQHF. CDR3 DNA sequence: TGTGCCAGCACCTCCGAGAGGGGACCTCAGCCCCAGCATTTT.

There are many counts of this clonotype. The V gene is TRBV15, the J gene TRBJ2-7, with D possibly matching TRBD1 (5 bases). Germline V lookup: CDR1 LNHNV, CDR2 YYDKDF (reference sequence). CDR3 size: 13 residues. The germline V and J ends were trimmed by 8 bases and 3 bases, with 14 bases remaining between them. Here the CDR3 DNA reads TGTGCCACCTCGGCATGGGGCAACTACGAGCAGTACTTC. Its translation: CATSAWGNYEQYF.

The table lists this clonotype with many counts. V gene TRBV20-1 combines with J gene TRBJ2-2, with 13 bases that match TRBD2. The CDR3 has 17 residues. The germline V gene encodes CDR1 DFQATT and CDR2 SNEGSKA (reference sequence). J lost 4 bases, V lost 6 bases, and 11 bases had no gene match. The CDR3 DNA reads as TGCAGTGCCGAGACTCTGACTAGCGGGAGGACCACCGGGGAGCTGTTTTTT. Protein sequence: CSAETLTSGRTTGELFF.